The 11 T cell receptor beta chains listed next were all sequenced from one sample in a study of blood T cell repertoires in COVID-19. The table came from immunoSEQ multiplex PCR; TCRdb's copy has only in-frame clones and leaves some out. This table holds 200,000 to 300,000 clones, 86% found once. Sequenced: peripheral blood. These receptors were collected from an elderly woman with COVID-19, enrolled during active disease.

The chain recombines TRBV7-2 with TRBJ1-1; TRBD1 might be the D (6 bases). Germline-derived CDR1 and CDR2 are SGHTA and FQGNSA. The germline V and J ends were trimmed by 8 bases and 2 bases, with 18 bases remaining between them. CDR3 size: 15 residues. As DNA, the CDR3 is TGTGCCAGCCGGAAGGGACATCTCTTTAACACTGAAGCTTTCTTT. Translation: CASRKGHLFNTEAFF.

The chain recombines TRBV5-4 with TRBJ2-7; a weak D match, TRBD2 (7 bases). Germline CDR1 is SGHNT and CDR2 is YYREEE (reference sequence). Deletions cut 0 bases from V and 2 bases from J, with 21 bases between. This CDR3 spans 18 amino acids. CDR3 bases: TGTGCCAGCAGCTTGGGCTGGGACTACGGGGGACAAACCTACGAGCAGTACGTC. This codes for CASSLGWDYGGQTYEQYV.

This chain connects TRBV18 to TRBJ1-2; no firm D call. Trimming shortened V by 4 bases and J by 0 bases, and 6 bases separated the two germline ends. Germline V lookup: CDR1 KGHSH, CDR2 LQKENI. This CDR3 has 13 residues. CDR3 sequence: CASSQGANYGYTF. The CDR3 coding sequence is TGTGCCAGCTCACAAGGAGCTAACTATGGCTACACCTTC.

V and J are TRBV19 and TRBJ2-6; possibly TRBD1 for D (5 bases). Deletions cut 7 bases from V and 0 bases from J, with 25 bases between. CDR1 is LNHDA, CDR2 SQIVND, per germline (reference sequence). CDR3 length equals 20 residues. This CDR3 reads CASTAGIFYEAFSGANVLTF. In DNA, the CDR3 is TGTGCCAGTACCGCAGGGATTTTCTACGAGGCCTTCTCTGGGGCCAACGTCCTGACTTTC.

This clone appeared once. The rearrangement joins TRBV5-4 to TRBJ2-7, with 9 bases fitting TRBD1. With V trimmed by 4 bases and J by 9 bases, 8 bases remained unmatched. The V gene's germline CDR1 is SGHNT and CDR2 YYREEE (reference sequence). This CDR3 contains 13 residues. The CDR3 bases are TGTGCCAGCAGCCACGACAGGGGGTGGGTGCAGTACGTC. Amino acid sequence: CASSHDRGWVQYV.

V usage is TRBV3-1 (or the pseudogene TRBV3-2) and J usage is TRBJ1-3; D gene uncertain. Trimming left V 4 bases short and J 0 bases short, with 16 bases between. This CDR3 comprises 17 residues. Per germline, CDR1 LGHDT and CDR2 YNNKEL (reference sequence). In DNA form, the CDR3 reads TGTGCCAGCAGCCTTTCACCGGGAACCTTCTCTGGAAACACCATATATTTT. Protein sequence: CASSLSPGTFSGNTIYF.

Turning to this clone: Other DNA sequences in the same sample also yield this CDR3. The chain's CDR3 is CASRGQENTEAFF. DNA of the CDR3: TGCGCCAGCAGAGGCCAGGAGAACACTGAAGCTTTCTTT. V gene TRBV5-1 combines with J gene TRBJ1-1; D not resolved. CDR1 is SGHRS, CDR2 YFSETQ, per germline. The CDR3 covers 13 residues. Trimming took off 5 bases at V and 1 base at J, with 9 bases between the two ends.

This chain connects TRBV7-9 to TRBJ1-2; the D gene is possibly TRBD1 (6 bases). The CDR3 has 15 amino acids. Germline CDR1 and CDR2: SEHNR and FQNEAQ (reference sequence). The V gene lost 2 bases and the J gene lost 0 bases, with 10 bases spanning the gap. The CDR3 protein is CASSLNQGTNYGYTF. The CDR3 DNA sequence: TGTGCCAGCAGCTTAAATCAGGGGACTAACTATGGCTACACCTTC.

The chain combines TRBV4-3 with TRBJ1-2, with unresolved D. Trimming took 0 bases from V and 2 from J, leaving 10 bases between them. CDR3 length equals 15 residues. Germline V CDR1 and CDR2: LGHNA, YSLEER. DNA of the CDR3: TGCGCCAGCAGCCAAGAATTTAATCCCAACTATGGCTACACCTTC. Amino acid sequence: CASSQEFNPNYGYTF.

J is TRBJ1-2 and V is TRBV5-1; 7 bases map to TRBD1. From germline, CDR1 is SGHRS and CDR2 YFSETQ. V shed 4 bases and J 2 bases; nucleotides not matched to a gene: 5. The CDR3 runs to 14 residues. CDR3 region: CASSNNRGNYGYTF. The CDR3 DNA reads TGCGCCAGCAGCAACAACAGGGGAAACTATGGCTACACCTTC. The variable domain in full, with the rest retrieved from reference TRBV5-1 and TRBJ1-2, is KAGVTQTPRYLIKTRGQQVTLSCSPISGHRSVSWYQQTPGQGLQFLFEYFSETQRNKGNFPGRFSGRQFSNSRSEMNVSTLELGDSALYLCASSNNRGNYGYTFGSGTRLTVV.

The chain recombines TRBV6-6 with TRBJ1-1, with 8 bases fitting TRBD1. This CDR3 region has 16 residues. CDR1 and CDR2 from the germline V gene are MNHNY and SVGAGI (reference sequence). Germline trimming cut 5 bases from V and 2 bases from J; bases unmatched to any gene: 10. CDR3 nucleotide sequence: TGTGCCAGCAGTACACCCCAGGGGGCGCCCAACACTGAAGCTTTCTTT. Protein sequence: CASSTPQGAPNTEAFF.